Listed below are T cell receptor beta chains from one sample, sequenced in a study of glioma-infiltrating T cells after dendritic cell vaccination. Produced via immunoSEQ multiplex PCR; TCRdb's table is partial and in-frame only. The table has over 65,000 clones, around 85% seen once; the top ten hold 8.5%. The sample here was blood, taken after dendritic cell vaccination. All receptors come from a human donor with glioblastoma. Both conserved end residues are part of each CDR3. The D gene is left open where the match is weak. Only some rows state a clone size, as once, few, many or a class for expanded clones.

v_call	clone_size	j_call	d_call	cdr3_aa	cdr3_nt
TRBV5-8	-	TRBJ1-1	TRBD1	CASSLPGQARIMNTEAFF	TGTGCCAGCAGCTTACCGGGACAGGCGAGAATCATGAACACTGAAGCTTTCTTT
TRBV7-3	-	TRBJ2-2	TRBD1	CASSLSGTGYTGELFF	TGTGCCAGCAGCTTAAGTGGGACAGGGTACACCGGGGAGCTGTTTTTT
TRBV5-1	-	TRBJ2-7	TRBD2	CASSLMSGGWGEGYEQYF	TGCGCCAGCAGCTTGATGAGCGGGGGTTGGGGTGAGGGATACGAGCAGTACTTC
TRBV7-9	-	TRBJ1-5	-	CASSWAGQPQHF	TGTGCCAGCAGCTGGGCGGGTCAGCCCCAGCATTTT
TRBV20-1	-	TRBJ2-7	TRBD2	CSAAAGGEQYF	TGCAGTGCTGCGGCGGGGGGCGAGCAGTACTTC
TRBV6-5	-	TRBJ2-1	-	CASSPGTPGYNEQFF	TGTGCCAGCAGCCCCGGGACACCCGGATACAATGAGCAGTTCTTC
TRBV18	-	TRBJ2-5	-	CASSPSRATETQYF	TGTGCCAGCTCACCATCCAGGGCAACAGAGACCCAGTACTTC
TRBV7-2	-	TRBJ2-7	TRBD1	CASSPDRGTYEQYF	TGTGCCAGCAGCCCGGACAGGGGGACCTACGAGCAGTACTTC
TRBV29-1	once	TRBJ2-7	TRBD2	CSVHASGRGGYEQYF	TGCAGCGTCCACGCGTCGGGACGCGGGGGCTACGAGCAGTACTTC
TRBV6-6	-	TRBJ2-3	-	CASKYRGESTDTQYF	TGTGCCAGCAAGTATCGCGGGGAAAGCACAGATACGCAGTATTTT
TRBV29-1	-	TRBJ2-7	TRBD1	CSVTPDRGTYEQYF	TGCAGCGTCACTCCCGACAGGGGGACCTACGAGCAGTACTTC
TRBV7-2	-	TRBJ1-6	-	CASSFDSSYNSPLHF	TGTGCCAGCAGCTTCGACAGCTCCTATAATTCACCCCTCCACTTT
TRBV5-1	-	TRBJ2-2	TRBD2	CASSLAAGGPGTGELFF	TGCGCCAGCAGCTTGGCCGCGGGGGGGCCTGGCACCGGGGAGCTGTTTTTT
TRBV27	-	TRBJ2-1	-	CASSPTGYSPTGQFF	TGTGCCAGCAGTCCTACAGGTTATTCCCCAACTGGGCAGTTCTTC
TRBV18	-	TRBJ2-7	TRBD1	CASSPQVIGQGGHEQYF	TGTGCCAGCTCACCACAGGTTATAGGACAGGGTGGCCACGAGCAGTACTTC
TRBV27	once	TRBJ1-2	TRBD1	CASSLSDRGYGYTF	TGTGCCAGCAGTTTATCGGACAGGGGCTATGGCTACACCTTC